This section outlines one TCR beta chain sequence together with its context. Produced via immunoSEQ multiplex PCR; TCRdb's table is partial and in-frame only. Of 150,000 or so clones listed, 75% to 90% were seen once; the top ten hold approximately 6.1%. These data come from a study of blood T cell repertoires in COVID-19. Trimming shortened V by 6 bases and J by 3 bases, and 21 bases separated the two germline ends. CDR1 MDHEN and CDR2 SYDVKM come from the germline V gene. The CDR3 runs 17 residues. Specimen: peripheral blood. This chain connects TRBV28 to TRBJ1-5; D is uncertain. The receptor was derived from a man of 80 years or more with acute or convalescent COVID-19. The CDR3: CASSSIWAGTSNQPQHF. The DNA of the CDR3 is TGTGCCAGCAGCTCCATTTGGGCGGGAACCTCCAATCAGCCCCAGCATTTT. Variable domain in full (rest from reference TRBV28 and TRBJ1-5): DVKVTQSSRYLVKRTGEKVFLECVQDMDHENMFWYRQDPGLGLRLIYFSYDVKMKEKGDIPEGYSVSREKKERFSLILESASTNQTSMYLCASSSIWAGTSNQPQHFGDGTRLSIL.